This is a list of T cell receptor beta chains from one sample in a study of T cell responses to AZD1222 COVID-19 vaccine. Libraries were prepared by immunoSEQ multiplex PCR; TCRdb keeps only in-frame clonotypes and omits some of them. The sample includes some 120,000 clones, around nine tenths of them seen just once. The sequencing here drew on peripheral blood, taken on day 0 of MenACWY control vaccination. These receptor sequences come from an adult in good health. Each CDR3 is given without its conserved first and last residue. The D gene is left open where the match is weak. Size values are once, few and many counts, or a class for expanded clones, and some rows have none.

>TRBJ2-1|TRBV10-3|TRBD2|NA|14
AIREGLAGALDEQF
>TRBJ1-1|TRBV7-6|NA|NA|16
ASSPVGGSGALSTEAF
>TRBJ2-2|TRBV5-1|TRBD2|NA|15
ASNGILAGGSTGELF
>TRBJ1-5|TRBV7-2|TRBD1|NA|14
ASSFTGTGGNQPQH
>TRBJ1-3|TRBV4-1|NA|NA|14
ASSQPPQKRGNTIY
>TRBJ2-1|TRBV7-9|TRBD2|few|13
ASSLSLLADNEQF
>TRBJ1-4|TRBV1|NA|NA|13
TRPPTGTTNEKLF
>TRBJ2-2|TRBV28|TRBD2|once|15
ASSQNGLASNTGELF
>TRBJ2-5|TRBV5-1|TRBD2|once|15
ASSLAPSGIRQETQY
>TRBJ2-7|TRBV7-2|NA|NA|11
ASSLASGNEQY
>TRBJ2-1|TRBV2|TRBD2|NA|14
ASSSTSGRAGNEQF
>TRBJ2-3|TRBV11-3|NA|NA|13
ASSLEYPVVATQY
>TRBJ2-5|TRBV12-3/TRBV12-4|NA|NA|11
ASRRKAGETQY
>TRBJ1-5|TRBV12-3/TRBV12-4|NA|few|11
ASSTTGGESLH
>TRBJ2-7|TRBV6-2/TRBV6-3|NA|NA|14
ASSYLRLQGTHEQY
>TRBJ2-3|TRBV10-3|NA|NA|13
AISRGASGTDTQY
>TRBJ2-7|TRBV6-5|NA|few|9
ASSPIGEQY
>TRBJ2-1|TRBV9|NA|NA|13
ASTPVRNSYNEQF
>TRBJ2-1|TRBV6-5|NA|NA|12
ASSYGIESRDLF
>TRBJ2-3|TRBV10-3|TRBD1|once|14
AISGGQGAYTDTQY
>TRBJ1-5|TRBV6-1|TRBD1|NA|15
ASSGTTGGEGNQPQH
>TRBJ1-1|TRBV5-4|TRBD1|once|12
ASSEDRGRPEAF
>TRBJ1-6|TRBV7-9|TRBD1|NA|13
ASSSQGAQNSPLH
>TRBJ2-2|TRBV10-3|NA|NA|13
AISESFGGTGELF
>TRBJ2-2|TRBV9|TRBD2|NA|13
ASSVSGRAGGELF
>TRBJ2-1|TRBV3-1/TRBV3-2|NA|NA|15
ASSQVGGGIKYNEQF
>TRBJ2-3|TRBV19|NA|NA|12
ASSIDGSTDTQY
>TRBJ1-2|TRBV6-4|NA|NA|13
ASSRGEGVDYGYT
>TRBJ2-3|TRBV7-3|TRBD2|NA|14
ASSPRGGLGTDTQY
>TRBJ1-1|TRBV27|TRBD1|NA|13
ASSWGQGANTEAF
>TRBJ2-7|TRBV7-8|TRBD1|NA|13
ASSLRDRGRDEQY
>TRBJ2-1|TRBV7-8|TRBD2|NA|16
ASSLALASGRVYNEQF
>TRBJ1-1|TRBV6-5|NA|NA|10
ASSLSQEGAF
>TRBJ2-5|TRBV5-1|TRBD2|NA|14
ASSPTLLAGGLTQY
>TRBJ2-5|TRBV6-5|NA|NA|12
ASRPRPNIETQY
>TRBJ1-1|TRBV7-2|NA|NA|12
ASSLQGLNTEAF
>TRBJ2-4|TRBV6-5|TRBD1|NA|13
ASSYGTGVGNIQY
>TRBJ1-2|TRBV15|NA|NA|9
ATSRDQGYT
>TRBJ2-5|TRBV9|NA|NA|13
ASSGPGPVQETQY
>TRBJ2-7|TRBV10-1|TRBD1|NA|11
ASSEGTGNEQY
>TRBJ1-3|TRBV9|NA|NA|14
ASSPQWGRSGNTIY
>TRBJ2-7|TRBV4-1|TRBD1|NA|13
ASSLLGGQGYEQY
>TRBJ1-2|TRBV11-2|NA|NA|11
ASSLPGLHGYT
>TRBJ1-2|TRBV7-6|TRBD1|NA|12
ASSAGTGVGGYT
>TRBJ2-7|TRBV5-6|TRBD1|NA|14
ASSLPYRGSSYEQY